A selection of T cell receptor beta chains follows, all from one sample in a study of regulatory T cells in long-lasting Graves disease. TCRdb reprocessed the multiplex PCR reads with MiXCR, giving one entry per CDR3 protein. The sample yields about 470,000 distinct CDR3 sequences, roughly 21% seen once. The material sequenced was peripheral blood mononuclear cells (PBMCs), taken when the disease was refractory, from a patient treated with antithyroid drugs. These receptor sequences come from a female donor with Graves disease. Both conserved end residues are trimmed from each CDR3.

V: TRBV28
CDR3: ASRGSSTDTQY

V: TRBV6-1
CDR3: ASRVGTVYEQY

V: TRBV3-1
CDR3: ASSQGGSTTNEKLF

V: TRBV6-1
CDR3: ASSKSSGTSGYEQY

V: TRBV12-3/TRBV12-4
CDR3: ASSLSFGQPQH

V: TRBV7-9
CDR3: ASSSGLATYEQY

V: TRBV20-1
CDR3: SAAPGPPYEQY

V: TRBV28
CDR3: ASSLPSSTQY

V: TRBV6-1
CDR3: ASSNRDRAPQH

V: TRBV7-3
CDR3: ASSTGDNTEAF

V: TRBV6-1
CDR3: ASTSGGGYT

V: TRBV28
CDR3: ASSFWTGGNYGYT

V: TRBV28
CDR3: ASSPRTVAKNIQY

V: TRBV30
CDR3: AWSDNFAAANYGYT

V: TRBV11-2
CDR3: ASTKAGSTGELF

V: TRBV16
CDR3: ASSQRGAGPQH

V: TRBV27
CDR3: ASSFLVLGGAGDTQY

V: TRBV19
CDR3: ASKGQGGYSNQPQH

V: TRBV9
CDR3: ASSPRWTASSGELF

V: TRBV19
CDR3: ASGFGQGWGTEAF

V: TRBV7-2
CDR3: ASSMDRALSRIYGYT

V: TRBV6-1
CDR3: ASSNPWTGGGYT

V: TRBV28
CDR3: ASSFQTGGSTDTQY

V: TRBV20-1
CDR3: SADAGGVNTEAF

V: TRBV15
CDR3: ATSRDATIQY

V: TRBV10-1
CDR3: ASSEGTSYPRGTGELF

V: TRBV7-3
CDR3: ASSLGVPGEQY

V: TRBV4-3
CDR3: ASSQGRVPYNEQF

V: TRBV12-3/TRBV12-4
CDR3: ASSFSNQPQH

V: TRBV7-2
CDR3: ASSTGTASSYEQY

V: TRBV5-4
CDR3: ASSLGGDSGYEQY

V: TRBV15
CDR3: ATSRVKGVDEKLF

V: TRBV28
CDR3: ASAGVQTDTQY

V: TRBV12-3/TRBV12-4
CDR3: ASSSWTNTEAF

V: TRBV28
CDR3: ASSWRQGSSETQY

V: TRBV9
CDR3: ASSSWDGLEAF

V: TRBV2
CDR3: ASSEGQGALTYEQY

V: TRBV13
CDR3: AGTSGGSRSYGYT

V: TRBV6-1
CDR3: ASSKVGRGQETQY

V: TRBV18
CDR3: ASSSGQEGEKLF

V: TRBV28
CDR3: ASSLGGGVTDTQY

V: TRBV3-1
CDR3: ASSQGQGPIQETQY

V: TRBV2
CDR3: ASSANSGANVLT

V: TRBV6-2/TRBV6-3
CDR3: ASSYPSGENQPQH

V: TRBV7-8
CDR3: ASSRYRERPYEQY

V: TRBV5-1
CDR3: ASSFVGGTGKTYEQY

V: TRBV7-9
CDR3: ASSLVRGQSVEQY

V: TRBV7-8
CDR3: ASSLMGWGWDTQY

V: TRBV19
CDR3: ASSMGTGGYGYT

V: TRBV28
CDR3: ASSLYFVPSGSDEQY

V: TRBV15
CDR3: ATSRDRQGYGYT

V: TRBV11-2
CDR3: ASSLDLGHSYEQY

V: TRBV28
CDR3: ASSLYLEAF

V: TRBV28
CDR3: ASREGSTEAF

V: TRBV6-1
CDR3: ASRPLGGGGAVGELF

V: TRBV2
CDR3: ASSELGIGYGYT

V: TRBV5-1
CDR3: ASSRLRQGAQNTEAF

V: TRBV5-1
CDR3: ASSLDGGYGYT

V: TRBV27
CDR3: ASSLGGPSGRPRDTQY